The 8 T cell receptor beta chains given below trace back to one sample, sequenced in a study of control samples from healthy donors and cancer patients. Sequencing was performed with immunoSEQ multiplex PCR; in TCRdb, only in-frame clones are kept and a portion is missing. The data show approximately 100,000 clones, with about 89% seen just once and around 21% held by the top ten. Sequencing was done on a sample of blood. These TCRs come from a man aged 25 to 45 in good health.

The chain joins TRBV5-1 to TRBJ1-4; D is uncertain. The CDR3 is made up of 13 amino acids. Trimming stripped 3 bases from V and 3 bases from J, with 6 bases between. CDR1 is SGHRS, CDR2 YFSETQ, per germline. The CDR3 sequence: CASSSGANEKLFF. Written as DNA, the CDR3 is TGCGCCAGCAGCTCCGGGGCTAATGAAAAACTGTTTTTT.

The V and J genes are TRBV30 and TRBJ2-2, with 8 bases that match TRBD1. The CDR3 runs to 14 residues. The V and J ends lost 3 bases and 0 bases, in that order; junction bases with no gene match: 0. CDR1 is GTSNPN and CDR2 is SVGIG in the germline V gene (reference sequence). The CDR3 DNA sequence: TGTGCCTGGAGACAGGGGGCGAACACCGGGGAGCTGTTTTTT. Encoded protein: CAWRQGANTGELFF.

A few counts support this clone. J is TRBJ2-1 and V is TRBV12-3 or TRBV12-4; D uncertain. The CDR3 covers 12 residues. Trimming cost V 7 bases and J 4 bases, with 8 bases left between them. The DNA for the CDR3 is TGTGCCAGCACCCACGATTACAATGAGCAGTTCTTC. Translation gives CASTHDYNEQFF.

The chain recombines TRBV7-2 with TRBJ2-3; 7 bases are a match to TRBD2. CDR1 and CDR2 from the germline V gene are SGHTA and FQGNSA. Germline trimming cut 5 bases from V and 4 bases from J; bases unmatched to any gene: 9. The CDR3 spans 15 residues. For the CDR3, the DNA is TGTGCCAGCAGCGTGTTTGGGGGAGGGGCAGATACGCAGTATTTT. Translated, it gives CASSVFGGGADTQYF.

The CDR3 sequence is CASRHRGQSNGYTF. DNA of the CDR3: TGTGCCAGCAGACACAGGGGGCAGTCTAATGGCTACACCTTC. The chain uses TRBV7-6 and TRBJ1-2, with 9 bases identical to TRBD1. Germline V gene lookup returns CDR1 SGHVS and CDR2 FNYEAQ. This CDR3 has 14 residues. The junction had 8 bases not matched to a gene; V was cut back by 6 bases and J by 6 bases.

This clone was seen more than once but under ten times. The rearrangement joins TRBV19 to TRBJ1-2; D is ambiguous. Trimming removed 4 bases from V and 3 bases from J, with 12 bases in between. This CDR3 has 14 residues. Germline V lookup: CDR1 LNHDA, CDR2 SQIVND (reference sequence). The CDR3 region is CASSTGVMDYGYTF. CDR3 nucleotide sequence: TGTGCCAGTAGTACGGGCGTAATGGACTATGGCTACACCTTC.

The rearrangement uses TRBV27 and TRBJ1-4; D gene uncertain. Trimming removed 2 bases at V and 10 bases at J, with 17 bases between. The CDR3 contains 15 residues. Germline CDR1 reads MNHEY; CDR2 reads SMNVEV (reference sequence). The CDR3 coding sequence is TGTGCCAGCAGTTTAGCCGGACTGGGCCGGGGAAAACTGTTTTTT. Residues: CASSLAGLGRGKLFF.

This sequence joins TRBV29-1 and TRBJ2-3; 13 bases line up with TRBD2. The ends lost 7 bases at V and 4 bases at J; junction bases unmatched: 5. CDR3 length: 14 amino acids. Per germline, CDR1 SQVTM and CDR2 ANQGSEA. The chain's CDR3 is CSAGLAGSADTQYF. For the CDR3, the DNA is TGCAGCGCGGGACTAGCGGGGAGTGCAGATACGCAGTATTTT.